Below, 21 T cell receptor beta chains from the same sample are listed, as sequenced in a study of shared clonotypes between healthy human individuals. TCRdb's table, derived via immunoSEQ multiplex PCR, lists solely in-frame clones and lacks some. Of hundreds of thousands of clones in the sample, around 93% were seen once. Naivety among CD8 cells was defined by CD45RO negativity and positive CCR7 selection, thereby excluding terminally differentiated effector memory CD45RA+ cells. The sample was naive CD8+ T cells sorted from blood. The receptors stem from a young man in good health.

The rearrangement uses TRBV11-3 and TRBJ2-7, with no clear D. The CDR3 is 16 residues long. Trimming stripped 4 bases from V and 2 bases from J, with 18 bases between. Germline lookup yields CDR1 SGHNT and CDR2 YENEEA. DNA of the CDR3: TGTGCCAGCAGCTCATCCGGACGACTGAGTACCTACGAGCAGTACTTC. Amino acid sequence: CASSSSGRLSTYEQYF.

The chain couples TRBV4-1 to TRBJ2-3; D is perhaps TRBD1 (5 bases). CDR1 and CDR2 (germline): MGHRA, YSYEKL. Trimming took off 2 bases at V and 0 bases at J, with 9 bases between the two ends. This CDR3 contains 15 residues. The CDR3 nucleotides read TGCGCCAGCAGCCAACCTACAGGTAGCACAGATACGCAGTATTTT. Amino acid sequence: CASSQPTGSTDTQYF.

V gene TRBV4-1 combines with J gene TRBJ1-4, with unresolved D. V gave up 0 bases and J gave up 7 bases, with 12 bases separating them. This CDR3 is built from 15 residues. Germline CDR1 MGHRA, CDR2 YSYEKL. CDR3 bases: TGCGCCAGCAGCCAAGACCAGGTTGTGAGTGAAAAACTGTTTTTT. Its protein is CASSQDQVVSEKLFF.

The rearrangement links TRBV5-1 to TRBJ1-1, with D unresolved. V was cut by 2 bases and J by 1 base, with 6 bases left in between. The V gene's germline CDR1 is SGHRS and CDR2 YFSETQ. The CDR3 contains 13 residues. The CDR3 coding sequence is TGCGCCAGCAGCTTCACAGAGAACACTGAAGCTTTCTTT. It specifies CASSFTENTEAFF.

J is TRBJ2-5 and V is TRBV4-1, with 9 bases that match TRBD1. CDR3 length: 15 amino acids. Germline values: CDR1 MGHRA, CDR2 YSYEKL. V lost 1 base to trimming and J lost 4 bases; unmatched junction nucleotides: 4. DNA of the CDR3: TGCGCCAGCAGCCAAGGGACAGGGGTGGTAGAGACCCAGTACTTC. Encoded protein: CASSQGTGVVETQYF.

The V call is TRBV27, the J call TRBJ2-5; weak D call: TRBD2 (5 bases). Germline loops: CDR1 MNHEY, CDR2 SMNVEV (reference sequence). The V gene lost 7 bases and the J gene lost 2 bases, with 17 bases spanning the gap. The CDR3 runs 15 residues. CDR3 in amino acids: CASKPTDWVQETQYF. In DNA form, the CDR3 reads TGTGCCAGCAAACCGACGGACTGGGTTCAAGAGACCCAGTACTTC.

This chain joins TRBV27 and TRBJ2-7; no clear D. The CDR3 runs to 14 residues. Trimming shortened V by 3 bases and J by 1 base, and 10 bases separated the two germline ends. Germline V lookup: CDR1 MNHEY, CDR2 SMNVEV (reference sequence). CDR3 in DNA: TGTGCCAGCAGTTTTTCGGCAGGATCCTACGAGCAGTACTTC. Amino acids: CASSFSAGSYEQYF.

The chain is built from TRBV7-9 and TRBJ2-1; D is undetermined. The CDR3 is 15 residues long. Per the germline V gene, CDR1 is SEHNR and CDR2 is FQNEAQ (reference sequence). The V gene lost 2 bases and the J gene lost 4 bases, with 12 bases spanning the gap. The DNA for the CDR3 is TGTGCCAGCAGCTTAACTGGGGTACCTTACAATGAGCAGTTCTTC. It translates to CASSLTGVPYNEQFF.

The genes are TRBV19 and TRBJ2-7, with D unclear. From germline, CDR1 is LNHDA and CDR2 SQIVND (reference sequence). The length of the CDR3 is 17 residues. Deletions cut 3 bases from V and 0 bases from J, with 18 bases between. The chain's CDR3 is CASSIRYATRSSYEQYF. CDR3 DNA sequence: TGTGCCAGTAGTATTCGGTACGCGACAAGGAGCTCCTACGAGCAGTACTTC. Together with reference TRBV19 and TRBJ2-7, the CDR3 gives the full variable domain: DGGITQSPKYLFRKEGQNVTLSCEQNLNHDAMYWYRQDPGQGLRLIYYSQIVNDFQKGDIAEGYSVSREKKESFPLTVTSAQKNPTAFYLCASSIRYATRSSYEQYFGPGTRLTVT.

V gene TRBV11-2 combines with J gene TRBJ2-7, with no clear D. In germline, CDR1 is SGHAT, CDR2 FQNNGV. The CDR3 runs to 14 residues. V was cut by 2 bases and J by 3 bases, with 11 bases left in between. The CDR3: CASSLSPSSYEQYF. CDR3 DNA sequence: TGTGCCAGCAGCTTAAGCCCCAGTAGCTACGAGCAGTACTTC.

The chain couples TRBV27 to TRBJ2-7, with TRBD2 identical over 11 bases. CDR3 length equals 17 residues. Losses at the gene ends were 8 bases for V and 2 bases for J; bases not matched to a gene: 14. Germline CDR1 is MNHEY and CDR2 is SMNVEV (reference sequence). The CDR3 loop reads CASRSTSGSFDPYEQYF. CDR3 bases: TGTGCCAGCCGAAGCACTAGCGGGAGTTTTGACCCCTACGAGCAGTACTTC.

This chain uses TRBV11-2 with TRBJ2-7; no firm D call. The CDR3 covers 15 residues. V dropped 5 bases and J dropped 0 bases, with 14 bases sitting between them. Germline V gene lookup returns CDR1 SGHAT and CDR2 FQNNGV. This CDR3 reads CASSPTQASSYEQYF. As DNA, the CDR3 is TGTGCCAGCAGCCCTACTCAAGCGAGCTCCTACGAGCAGTACTTC.

The genes are TRBV27 and TRBJ2-7; D may be TRBD2 (5 bases). Trimming left V 2 bases short and J 6 bases short, with 17 bases between. The germline CDR1 and CDR2 sequences are MNHEY and SMNVEV (reference sequence). This CDR3 has 15 amino acids. The CDR3 coding sequence is TGTGCCAGCAGTTTACGGGGTGGTCCGCTTCGCGAGCAGTACTTC. Residues: CASSLRGGPLREQYF.

V gene TRBV15 combines with J gene TRBJ2-7; 9 bases map to TRBD1. V was clipped by 5 bases and J by 0 bases; unmatched bases: 2. In germline, CDR1 is LNHNV, CDR2 YYDKDF (reference sequence). CDR3 length: 14 amino acids. The DNA for the CDR3 is TGTGCCACCAGCCAGGACAGGGGCTCCTACGAGCAGTACTTC. It specifies CATSQDRGSYEQYF. Looking up the rest from reference TRBV15 and TRBJ2-7 gives the full variable domain: DAMVIQNPRYQVTQFGKPVTLSCSQTLNHNVMYWYQQKSSQAPKLLFHYYDKDFNNEADTPDNFQSRRPNTSFCFLDIRSPGLGDTAMYLCATSQDRGSYEQYFGPGTRLTVT.

The chain links TRBV5-8 to TRBJ2-7; the D gene is possibly TRBD2 (6 bases). There are 15 residues in the CDR3. The germline gives CDR1 SGHTS, CDR2 YDEGEE. V was trimmed by 0 bases and J by 5 bases, leaving 15 bases between them. The CDR3 DNA is TGTGCCAGCAGCTTGGGGATCGGGAGCACGGACGAGCAGTACTTC. Translated: CASSLGIGSTDEQYF.

V gene TRBV5-1 combines with J gene TRBJ2-7, with D possibly being TRBD1 (6 bases). Germline CDR1 SGHRS, CDR2 YFSETQ. V was pared by 4 bases and J by 6 bases, with 29 bases between. The CDR3 is 18 amino acids. CDR3 amino acids: CASSGGQIHLGDTREQYF. In nucleotides, the CDR3 is TGCGCCAGCAGCGGTGGACAGATTCATCTTGGGGATACTCGCGAGCAGTACTTC.

The chain employs TRBV9 and TRBJ2-7; D gene unclear. The germline gives CDR1 SGDLS, CDR2 YYNGEE. The CDR3 consists of 11 residues. Between the trimmed V and J ends, which lost 3 bases and 2 bases, there was a span of 3 bases. CDR3 sequence reads: CASSAAYEQYF. The CDR3 DNA is TGTGCCAGCAGCGCCGCCTACGAGCAGTACTTC. The variable domain in full, with the rest retrieved from reference TRBV9 and TRBJ2-7, is DSGVTQTPKHLITATGQRVTLRCSPRSGDLSVYWYQQSLDQGLQFLIQYYNGEERAKGNILERFSAQQFPDLHSELNLSSLELGDSALYFCASSAAYEQYFGPGTRLTVT.

The CDR3 is CASMSRGMNTEAFF. CDR3 nucleotide sequence: TGTGCCAGCATGAGCAGGGGCATGAACACTGAAGCTTTCTTT. V gene TRBV28 combines with J gene TRBJ1-1; the D gene is possibly TRBD1 (6 bases). Per the germline V gene, CDR1 is MDHEN and CDR2 is SYDVKM. V was clipped by 7 bases and J by 0 bases, with 12 bases between them. The CDR3 has 14 amino acids.

The chain employs TRBV28 and TRBJ1-5; 8 bases fit TRBD1. The CDR3 contains 15 residues. Losses at the gene ends were 3 bases for V and 5 bases for J; bases not matched to a gene: 6. Germline assignment: CDR1 MDHEN and CDR2 SYDVKM. CDR3 bases: TGTGCCAGCAGTTTGATACAGGGGGGCTATCAGCCCCAGCATTTT. Residues: CASSLIQGGYQPQHF.

The J gene is TRBJ2-7, the V gene TRBV27; 7 bases match TRBD2. This CDR3 spans 14 amino acids. Germline CDR1 MNHEY, CDR2 SMNVEV (reference sequence). Unmatched junction bases numbered 5, after V lost 3 bases and J lost 3 bases. The CDR3 sequence: CASSFSREVYEQYF. The DNA for the CDR3 is TGTGCCAGCAGTTTCAGTCGGGAGGTCTACGAGCAGTACTTC.

The V call is TRBV28, the J call TRBJ1-4; tentatively, D is TRBD1 (5 bases). The CDR3 is 14 amino acids. V was clipped by 2 bases and J by 5 bases, with 9 bases between them. Germline assignment: CDR1 MDHEN and CDR2 SYDVKM. This chain's CDR3 is CASSLVGGNEKLFF. In DNA form, the CDR3 reads TGTGCCAGCAGTTTAGTTGGGGGAAATGAAAAACTGTTTTTT. Based on the CDR3 plus reference TRBV28 and TRBJ1-4, the full variable domain is DVKVTQSSRYLVKRTGEKVFLECVQDMDHENMFWYRQDPGLGLRLIYFSYDVKMKEKGDIPEGYSVSREKKERFSLILESASTNQTSMYLCASSLVGGNEKLFFGSGTQLSVL.